These T cell receptor beta chains were read from a single sample in a study of blood T cells in healthy people across ages. TCRdb ran MiXCR on the 5' RACE reads and lists one entry per CDR3 protein. The sample gives roughly 900,000 distinct CDR3 sequences, less than 35% of which show up once; around a sixth is in the top ten. The specimen was blood. These receptors originate from a woman aged 80 or over in good health. Each CDR3 is given with its conserved first and last residue. A D gene is named only where the DNA matches it firmly. Size tells how often a clone was seen (once, few, many) or the class of an expanded clone, and some rows leave it out.

D gene: TRBD1; J gene: TRBJ2-1; clone size: many; V gene: TRBV6-2/TRBV6-3; CDR3 protein: CASSSISSTGGLGYNEQFF; CDR3 DNA: TGTGCCAGCAGTTCTATATCGTCAACAGGGGGCCTGGGATACAATGAGCAGTTCTTC
D gene: TRBD1; J gene: TRBJ2-7; clone size: once; V gene: TRBV11-2; CDR3 protein: CARSSTGAYEQYF; CDR3 DNA: TGTGCCCGCAGCTCTACAGGGGCCTACGAGCAGTACTTC
D gene: TRBD1; J gene: TRBJ1-2; clone size: NA; V gene: TRBV20-1; CDR3 protein: CSANPRDRPNYGYTF; CDR3 DNA: TGCAGTGCTAACCCCCGGGACAGGCCTAACTATGGCTACACCTTC
D gene: TRBD2; J gene: TRBJ2-5; clone size: many; V gene: TRBV6-1; CDR3 protein: CASSVIAGGKETQYF; CDR3 DNA: TGTGCCAGCAGTGTTATAGCGGGGGGAAAAGAGACCCAGTACTTC
D gene: NA; J gene: TRBJ2-5; clone size: few; V gene: TRBV19; CDR3 protein: CASSMSAQETQYF; CDR3 DNA: TGTGCCAGTAGTATGTCAGCCCAAGAGACCCAGTACTTC
D gene: NA; J gene: TRBJ2-3; clone size: NA; V gene: TRBV7-8; CDR3 protein: CASSLGTDGDTQYF; CDR3 DNA: TGTGCCAGCAGCTTAGGGACCGATGGGGATACGCAGTATTTT
D gene: TRBD1; J gene: TRBJ1-2; clone size: many; V gene: TRBV7-2; CDR3 protein: CASSYLGGNYGYTF; CDR3 DNA: TGTGCCAGCAGCTACCTAGGGGGCAACTATGGCTACACCTTC
D gene: NA; J gene: TRBJ2-5; clone size: many; V gene: TRBV20-1; CDR3 protein: CSAPFQETQYF; CDR3 DNA: TGCAGTGCGCCGTTTCAAGAGACCCAGTACTTC
D gene: TRBD1; J gene: TRBJ1-5; clone size: few; V gene: TRBV6-2/TRBV6-3; CDR3 protein: CASSYSLQGGQPQHF; CDR3 DNA: TGTGCCAGCAGTTACTCGTTACAGGGGGGACAGCCCCAGCATTTT
D gene: TRBD2; J gene: TRBJ2-3; clone size: many; V gene: TRBV25-1; CDR3 protein: CASSEFSGEVTDTQYF; CDR3 DNA: TGTGCCAGCAGTGAATTTAGCGGGGAGGTCACAGATACGCAGTATTTT
D gene: NA; J gene: TRBJ1-6; clone size: many; V gene: TRBV20-1; CDR3 protein: CSANTRGTRGSPLHF; CDR3 DNA: TGCAGTGCTAATACCCGCGGGACCAGGGGTTCACCCCTCCACTTT
D gene: TRBD1; J gene: TRBJ2-7; clone size: many; V gene: TRBV29-1; CDR3 protein: CSVPRDRGYEQYF; CDR3 DNA: TGCAGCGTGCCCCGGGACAGGGGTTACGAGCAGTACTTC
D gene: NA; J gene: TRBJ2-5; clone size: many; V gene: TRBV6-1; CDR3 protein: CASSEAGRETQYF; CDR3 DNA: TGTGCCAGCAGTGAAGCGGGTCGGGAGACCCAGTACTTC
D gene: NA; J gene: TRBJ1-2; clone size: many; V gene: TRBV30; CDR3 protein: CAWSVHGPYGYTF; CDR3 DNA: TGTGCCTGGAGTGTACACGGACCCTATGGCTACACCTTC
D gene: TRBD1; J gene: TRBJ2-5; clone size: few; V gene: TRBV18; CDR3 protein: CASSPLVGTGGRETQYF; CDR3 DNA: TGTGCCAGCTCACCACTTGTCGGGACAGGGGGCAGAGAGACCCAGTACTTC
D gene: TRBD1; J gene: TRBJ2-7; clone size: NA; V gene: TRBV11-3; CDR3 protein: CASSQTGGGYNEQYF; CDR3 DNA: TGTGCCAGCAGCCAGACAGGGGGTGGTTACAATGAGCAGTACTTC
D gene: TRBD1; J gene: TRBJ1-2; clone size: NA; V gene: TRBV6-6; CDR3 protein: CASRYGGQGHGYTF; CDR3 DNA: TGTGCCAGCAGGTACGGGGGACAGGGCCATGGCTACACCTTC
D gene: NA; J gene: TRBJ1-2; clone size: many; V gene: TRBV7-9; CDR3 protein: CASSLLSGGFNYGYTF; CDR3 DNA: TGTGCCAGCAGCTTACTGTCCGGCGGTTTTAACTATGGCTACACCTTC
D gene: NA; J gene: TRBJ2-7; clone size: many; V gene: TRBV2; CDR3 protein: CASSELEKGKTEQYF; CDR3 DNA: TGTGCCAGCAGTGAACTGGAAAAGGGAAAGACCGAGCAGTACTTC
D gene: NA; J gene: TRBJ2-3; clone size: few; V gene: TRBV24-1; CDR3 protein: CATSDFRATDTQYF; CDR3 DNA: TGTGCCACCAGTGATTTTCGCGCCACAGATACGCAGTATTTT
D gene: NA; J gene: TRBJ1-4; clone size: NA; V gene: TRBV3-1; CDR3 protein: CASSVGPTTNEKLFF; CDR3 DNA: TGTGCCAGCAGCGTGGGCCCTACAACTAATGAAAAACTGTTTTTT
D gene: NA; J gene: TRBJ2-7; clone size: many; V gene: TRBV2; CDR3 protein: CASSPPTRSGYEQYF; CDR3 DNA: TGTGCCAGCAGTCCTCCGACCCGCAGCGGCTACGAGCAGTACTTC
D gene: TRBD1; J gene: TRBJ2-2; clone size: NA; V gene: TRBV20-1; CDR3 protein: CSARDRVPTGELFF; CDR3 DNA: TGCAGTGCAAGGGACAGGGTCCCCACCGGGGAGCTGTTTTTT
D gene: TRBD1; J gene: TRBJ2-2; clone size: few; V gene: TRBV20-1; CDR3 protein: CSAVTGATGELFF; CDR3 DNA: TGCAGTGCAGTTACAGGGGCCACCGGGGAGCTGTTTTTT
D gene: NA; J gene: TRBJ2-2; clone size: few; V gene: TRBV7-2; CDR3 protein: CASSPSVGAPGGGELFF; CDR3 DNA: TGTGCCAGCAGCCCATCGGTGGGGGCGCCGGGAGGCGGGGAGCTGTTTTTT
D gene: TRBD2; J gene: TRBJ2-1; clone size: few; V gene: TRBV27; CDR3 protein: CASSFLSGVTYNEQFF; CDR3 DNA: TGTGCCAGCAGTTTTCTTAGCGGGGTTACTTACAATGAGCAGTTCTTC
D gene: NA; J gene: TRBJ2-3; clone size: few; V gene: TRBV12-3/TRBV12-4; CDR3 protein: CASSLGRKTDTQYF; CDR3 DNA: TGTGCCAGCAGTTTAGGTAGGAAAACAGATACGCAGTATTTT
D gene: TRBD2; J gene: TRBJ2-5; clone size: many; V gene: TRBV20-1; CDR3 protein: CSASSGTSGQETQYF; CDR3 DNA: TGCAGTGCTAGTTCCGGGACTAGCGGCCAAGAGACCCAGTACTTC
D gene: TRBD1; J gene: TRBJ1-1; clone size: few; V gene: TRBV4-2; CDR3 protein: CASSQIQGAWNTEAFF; CDR3 DNA: TGTGCCAGCAGCCAAATACAGGGGGCTTGGAACACTGAAGCTTTCTTT
D gene: NA; J gene: TRBJ2-5; clone size: NA; V gene: TRBV12-5; CDR3 protein: CASGLVVVGGRVGCEQYF; CDR3 DNA: TGTGCTAGTGGTTTGGTAGTCGTGGGGGGCAGGGTGGGATGTGAGCAGTACTTC
D gene: NA; J gene: TRBJ1-1; clone size: many; V gene: TRBV29-1; CDR3 protein: CSVRMNTEAFF; CDR3 DNA: TGCAGCGTTAGGATGAACACTGAAGCTTTCTTT
D gene: NA; J gene: TRBJ2-7; clone size: few; V gene: TRBV10-3; CDR3 protein: CAISSGYEQYF; CDR3 DNA: TGTGCCATCAGTAGCGGCTACGAGCAGTACTTC
D gene: NA; J gene: TRBJ2-7; clone size: few; V gene: TRBV11-2; CDR3 protein: CAGSPQGRTSYEQYF; CDR3 DNA: TGTGCCGGCAGCCCGCAGGGACGAACCTCCTACGAGCAGTACTTC
D gene: NA; J gene: TRBJ2-7; clone size: few; V gene: TRBV11-2; CDR3 protein: CASSATVYEQYF; CDR3 DNA: TGTGCCAGCAGCGCGACAGTTTACGAGCAGTACTTC
D gene: NA; J gene: TRBJ2-7; clone size: many; V gene: TRBV12-3/TRBV12-4; CDR3 protein: CASSPGGQGTLYEQYF; CDR3 DNA: TGTGCCAGCAGCCCTGGTGGGCAGGGGACTTTGTACGAGCAGTACTTC
D gene: NA; J gene: TRBJ2-7; clone size: many; V gene: TRBV7-2; CDR3 protein: CASSLVGTTYEQYF; CDR3 DNA: TGTGCCAGCAGCTTAGTGGGGACCACCTACGAGCAGTACTTC
D gene: TRBD2; J gene: TRBJ2-7; clone size: few; V gene: TRBV12-3/TRBV12-4; CDR3 protein: CASSLGGVAGGHNEQYF; CDR3 DNA: TGTGCCAGCAGTTTAGGAGGTGTCGCGGGGGGGCACAATGAGCAGTACTTC
D gene: TRBD1; J gene: TRBJ1-2; clone size: many; V gene: TRBV7-2; CDR3 protein: CASSSPRNRDRGSGYGYTF; CDR3 DNA: TGTGCCAGCAGCTCTCCTAGAAACAGGGACAGGGGGTCAGGCTATGGCTACACCTTC
D gene: TRBD1; J gene: TRBJ1-5; clone size: few; V gene: TRBV6-2/TRBV6-3; CDR3 protein: CASSYTGGSQPQHF; CDR3 DNA: TGTGCCAGCAGTTACACAGGGGGGAGTCAGCCCCAGCATTTT
D gene: NA; J gene: TRBJ2-7; clone size: NA; V gene: TRBV4-2; CDR3 protein: CASSQGSLAYEQYF; CDR3 DNA: TGTGCCAGCAGCCAAGGTTCGCTAGCCTACGAGCAGTACTTC